This TCR beta chain appears in the sequencing data of a study of human T cells and chemical hapten exposure. This clonotype was observed many times. At one end, the junction sequence differs from germline, possibly due to a read error. Time point of the sample: pre-sensitization, week 0. The sample's treatment: therapeutic diphenylcyclopropenone sensitization with weekly scalp DPC. MiXCR was run by TCRdb on the RACE reads, yielding one entry per CDR3 protein. This sample yields 65,000 to 90,000 distinct CDR3 sequences, of which less than 15% are seen a single time; around 4.2% belongs to the top ten. This CDR3 is built from 16 residues. Germline loops: CDR1 DFQATT, CDR2 SNEGSKA (reference sequence).

This TCR was recovered from a woman in her forties or fifties with alopecia areata. Some clones in this sample may be carry-over from other donors' samples. The sample consisted of whole blood, taken in connection with sensitization to the hapten diphenylcyclopropenone (DPC). V is TRBV20-1 and J is TRBJ2-7; 9 bases align to TRBD2. DNA of the CDR3: TGTGGGTTTTCTAGGGCGGGAGGGCCTCAGTTTGGCGAGCAGTACTTC. Amino acid sequence: CGFSRAGGPQFGEQYF.